Listed below are T cell receptor beta chains from one sample, sequenced in a study of response to subunit inactivated influenza vaccine. One entry per CDR3 protein, called by TCRdb with MiXCR from the RT-PCR reads. In the table there are around 540,000 distinct CDR3 sequences, 12% of which are singletons. The sample in question was PBMCs from blood, obtained on the day of vaccination. The receptors originated from a man aged 50 to 60 who received an inactivated influenza vaccine. The CDR3 runs from the conserved cysteine through the conserved F or W. The D gene is left open where the match is weak. Only part of the rows carry a size: once, few, many, or a class if the clone is expanded.

clone_size | j_call | d_call | v_call | cdr3_nt | cdr3_aa
. | TRBJ2-3 | . | TRBV20-1 | TGCAGTGCTAGAGGACTATCGGGAGGCACAGATACGCAGTATTTT | CSARGLSGGTDTQYF
once | TRBJ2-5 | . | TRBV7-2 | TGTGCCAGCAGCTTAGGGCAGGGGAAACAAGAGACCCAGTACTTC | CASSLGQGKQETQYF
. | TRBJ1-5 | . | TRBV6-6 | TGTGCCAGCAGTTACTCGGACCAGGACAAGGGTTTT | CASSYSDQDKGF
few | TRBJ2-5 | . | TRBV10-2 | TGCGCCAGCAGCCTACTAGCTTCGCAAGAGACCCAGTACTTC | CASSLLASQETQYF
. | TRBJ2-7 | . | TRBV4-2 | TGTGCCAGCAGCCAAGATCCCGGGGGCTTCATCTACGAGCAGTACTTC | CASSQDPGGFIYEQYF
. | TRBJ2-7 | . | TRBV15 | TGTGCCACCAGCAGAGATCGAGCAGGTCGATACGAGCAGTACTTC | CATSRDRAGRYEQYF
few | TRBJ2-7 | TRBD1 | TRBV29-1 | TGCAGCGTTGTCGGCCAGGGGGCGTACGAGCAGTACTTC | CSVVGQGAYEQYF
few | TRBJ2-3 | . | TRBV3-1 | TGTGCCAGCAGTCCGGAGGGCGGGGGCGCGACAGATACGCAGTATTTT | CASSPEGGGATDTQYF
few | TRBJ1-1 | . | TRBV11-1 | TGTGCCAGCAGCTTAGCGGAGGCTACTGAAGCTTTCTTT | CASSLAEATEAFF
. | TRBJ2-5 | . | TRBV18 | TGTGCCAGCTCACCATTTTTGCTGGAGGGTGACCAAGAGACCCAGTACTTC | CASSPFLLEGDQETQYF
few | TRBJ2-7 | . | TRBV5-1 | TGCGCCAGCAGCGACATGGCCTACTCCTACGAGCAGTACTTC | CASSDMAYSYEQYF
. | TRBJ2-5 | . | TRBV4-1 | TGCGCCAGCAGCCAAGAGACGGGACGTTTACAAGAGACCCAGTACTTC | CASSQETGRLQETQYF
few | TRBJ2-7 | . | TRBV28 | TGTGCCAGCAGTTTATGGGGGCTAGACCGCGAGCAGTACTTC | CASSLWGLDREQYF
. | TRBJ2-1 | TRBD1 | TRBV6-1 | TGTGCCAGCAGTCGGGACAGGACCTACAATGAGCAGTTCTTC | CASSRDRTYNEQFF
few | TRBJ2-5 | . | TRBV6-5 | TGTGCCAGCAGTTACTCAAGCGGGACAAAAGAGACCCAGTACTTC | CASSYSSGTKETQYF
. | TRBJ1-5 | . | TRBV9 | TGTGCCAGCAGCGTAGCCCTCAATCAGCCCCAGCATTTT | CASSVALNQPQHF
. | TRBJ2-2 | TRBD2 | TRBV25-1 | TGTGCAACTTCCGCGTTGCGCGGGAGGGCCGGGGAGCTGTTTTTT | CATSALRGRAGELFF
. | TRBJ2-7 | . | TRBV11-1 | TGTGCCAGCAGCCCCGGCGGTAGGACCTACGAGCAGTACTTC | CASSPGGRTYEQYF
. | TRBJ2-2 | TRBD2 | TRBV24-1 | TGTGCCACCAGTGATAGAACCGGGACTAGCGGGAGTCCCAGCTACACCGGGGAGCTGTTTTTT | CATSDRTGTSGSPSYTGELFF
few | TRBJ2-3 | . | TRBV2 | TGTGCCAGCAGACCATACCTCAGCACAGATACGCAGTATTTT | CASRPYLSTDTQYF
. | TRBJ1-1 | . | TRBV5-6 | TGTGCCAGCAGCTGGCCGAGCGGTGAAGCTTTCTTT | CASSWPSGEAFF
few | TRBJ2-3 | . | TRBV30 | TGTGCCTGGAGGAAGGTGGCCCGTCCCACAGATACGCAGTATTTT | CAWRKVARPTDTQYF
once | TRBJ2-1 | TRBD2 | TRBV4-1 | TGCGCCAGCAGCCTAGCGGGAGGGCCCCATGAGCAGTTCTTC | CASSLAGGPHEQFF
. | TRBJ2-2 | . | TRBV12-3/TRBV12-4 | TGTGCCAGCAGTTTACCGGGAGAGGGCGGCGGGGAGCTGTTTTTT | CASSLPGEGGGELFF
few | TRBJ2-5 | . | TRBV12-3/TRBV12-4 | TGTGCCAGCAGACGACTAGACCAAGAGACCCAGTACTTC | CASRRLDQETQYF
. | TRBJ1-1 | TRBD1 | TRBV4-3 | TGCGCCAGCAGCCAAGTTAATAGGGGGCCAACTGAAGCTTTCTTT | CASSQVNRGPTEAFF
. | TRBJ1-5 | . | TRBV4-3 | TGCGCCAGCAGCCAAGATCTGTTTGGGGGCTGGGGCAATCAGCCCCAGCATTTT | CASSQDLFGGWGNQPQHF
few | TRBJ2-1 | . | TRBV6-6 | TGTGCCAGCAGTTACCCTAGTACGGTTGAGCAGTTCTTC | CASSYPSTVEQFF
many | TRBJ2-2 | . | TRBV5-6 | TGTGCCAGCAATCTGGGAGCGATGAGGTCCGGGGAGCTGTTTTTT | CASNLGAMRSGELFF
many | TRBJ1-4 | . | TRBV7-9 | TGTGCCTATGGAGGTGAAAAACTGTTTTTT | CAYGGEKLFF
few | TRBJ2-1 | TRBD2 | TRBV20-1 | TGCAGTGCTAGTTCTGCGGGAGGCCTTGTGTTCTTC | CSASSAGGLVFF
. | TRBJ2-5 | . | TRBV7-2 | TGTGCCAGCAGATACAGAGGGGAGGAAGGGGAGACCCAGTACTTC | CASRYRGEEGETQYF
. | TRBJ2-2 | . | TRBV7-6 | TGTGCCAGCAGCGTTACGCCAGGCAACACCGGGGAGCTGTTTTTT | CASSVTPGNTGELFF
many | TRBJ1-1 | . | TRBV7-2 | TGTGCCAGCACCGACTTCCTAGGGGCCACTGAAGCTTTCTTT | CASTDFLGATEAFF
. | TRBJ2-1 | TRBD1 | TRBV5-1 | TGCGCCAGCACCGGGACAGCCGGATTTGGTGAGCAGTTCTTC | CASTGTAGFGEQFF
few | TRBJ2-3 | TRBD2 | TRBV10-3 | TGTGCCATCACCCGACTAGCGGGGAGCACAGATACGCAGTATTTT | CAITRLAGSTDTQYF
few | TRBJ2-2 | . | TRBV12-3/TRBV12-4 | TGTGCCAGCAGTTTAGGAGACTCGTCCGGGGAGCTGTTTTTT | CASSLGDSSGELFF
. | TRBJ2-2 | TRBD1 | TRBV6-1 | TGTGCCAGCAGTGAGGACAGGCCAGGCTATCCCGGGGAGCTGTTTTTT | CASSEDRPGYPGELFF
few | TRBJ2-3 | TRBD2 | TRBV4-3 | TGCGCCAGCAGCCCTGTACTAGCGGGAGAGGATACGCAGTATTTT | CASSPVLAGEDTQYF
. | TRBJ1-2 | TRBD1 | TRBV18 | TGTGCCAGCTCACGCTCGCAGGGGGAGTCTGGCTATGGCTACACCTTC | CASSRSQGESGYGYTF
few | TRBJ2-7 | TRBD1 | TRBV4-3 | TGCGCCAGCAGCCAAGAGAGGTTCGGGACAGGCACCTACGAGCAGTACTTC | CASSQERFGTGTYEQYF
. | TRBJ2-3 | . | TRBV29-1 | TGCAGCGTTGCGACTAGAGCCACAGATACGCAGTATTTT | CSVATRATDTQYF
. | TRBJ2-1 | . | TRBV4-1 | TGCGCCAGCAGCCAAGTTGGGGGGGCCAATAATGAGCAGTTCTTC | CASSQVGGANNEQFF
many | TRBJ2-7 | TRBD1 | TRBV3-1 | TGTGCCAGCAGCCCCTCGGGACAGCCCTACGAGCAGTACTTC | CASSPSGQPYEQYF
many | TRBJ2-1 | . | TRBV29-1 | TGCAGCGTTTACGGGGGCTATGAGCAGTTCTTC | CSVYGGYEQFF
. | TRBJ2-5 | . | TRBV29-1 | TGCAGCGTTGAACCCACCCGGGAGACCCAAGAGACCCAGTACTTC | CSVEPTRETQETQYF
few | TRBJ1-4 | . | TRBV6-5 | TGTGCCAGCAGTTACCTACAGGGTGCGACTAATGAAAAACTGTTTTTT | CASSYLQGATNEKLFF